This TCR beta chain came from a study of blood T cell repertoires in COVID-19. Study-wide context: Specimens from acute and convalescent COVID-19 originated in the United States, Italy and Spain. T cells, B-cell-depleted T cells, or PBMCs provided the cDNA or gDNA that served as material.

Per the germline V gene, CDR1 is LNHDA and CDR2 is SQIVND (reference sequence). The CDR3 length is 13 residues. V trimming: 5 bases; J trimming: 6 bases; junction bases outside the gene matches: 5. Here immunoSEQ multiplex PCR was the method, and the copy in TCRdb shows in-frame clones only, minus some. The table records about 90,000 clones, roughly 90% of them present only once. The J gene is TRBJ1-2, the V gene TRBV19; 8 bases match TRBD1. Input material: peripheral blood. The clonotype was recovered from a woman aged 70 to 79 with acute or convalescent COVID-19. The CDR3 sequence is CASSLGQANGYTF. CDR3 DNA: TGTGCCAGTAGTTTGGGACAGGCGAATGGCTACACCTTC.